The present entry profiles one TCR beta chain with its context. Its antigen is unidentified. The repertoire was sequenced with immunoSEQ multiplex PCR; TCRdb's copy has only in-frame clones and lacks some. Counted here are about 19,000 clones, 80% to 90% occurring once; the ten biggest clones make up 62%. Germline CDR1 SGHDN, CDR2 FVKESK. V was clipped by 4 bases and J by 6 bases, with 13 bases between them. The CDR3 extends over 14 amino acids. These data are taken from a study of OX40 agonist ivuxolimab in advanced cancers. Overall study findings and caveats: On average, CD8+ T cells showed a greater number of expanded clones than CD4+.

The sequences come from CD4+ or CD8+ T cells sorted from blood, collected in a trial of the OX40 agonist ivuxolimab. The sequence derives from an adult with an advanced solid tumor such as melanoma, head and neck, liver or kidney cancer. This chain uses TRBV14 with TRBJ2-1; D is perhaps TRBD2 (7 bases). This CDR3 reads CASSRRGAANEQFF. For the CDR3, the DNA is TGTGCCAGCAGCCGCCGGGGGGCGGCCAATGAGCAGTTCTTC. The variable domain in full, completed from reference TRBV14 and TRBJ2-1, reads EAGVTQFPSHSVIEKGQTVTLRCDPISGHDNLYWYRRVMGKEIKFLLHFVKESKQDESGMPNNRFLAERTGGTYSTLKVQPAELEDSGVYFCASSRRGAANEQFFGPGTRLTVL.